This T cell receptor beta chain was recovered during a study of radiotherapy plus CTLA-4 blockade in lung cancer. Study-level points and caveats: Clones derived from tumor TCRs expanded in blood after radiotherapy plus ipilimumab.

With 4 bases removed from V and 3 bases from J, the gap between germline ends came to 10 bases. The CDR3 has 13 residues. The germline CDR1 and CDR2 sequences are LNHDA and SQIVND (reference sequence). With regard to this clone: Its matching antigen is unknown.

TCRdb keeps only in-frame clones here, not all; method: immunoSEQ multiplex PCR. Among approximately 85,000 clones listed, under 85% were seen once. The sequence came from a human donor with non-small cell lung cancer that progressed on radiotherapy plus ipilimumab. The sequenced sample was peripheral blood, obtained from a patient treated with radiotherapy plus ipilimumab. The V call is TRBV19, the J call TRBJ2-7; D tentatively fits TRBD1 or TRBD2 (5 bases each). This CDR3 reads CASSKGRGYEQYF. DNA of the CDR3: TGTGCCAGTAGTAAGGGACGGGGCTACGAGCAGTACTTC.